These 25 T cell receptor beta chains originate from one sample sequenced in a study of regulatory T cells in long-lasting Graves disease. Documented time point: persistent/refractory GD, antithyroid drugs over 5 years with positive TRAb. PBMC RNA was the source of the TCR library. Through Arm-PCR of CDR3 regions and iRepertoire HTBI primers, TCR beta libraries were built. TCRdb analysed the multiplex PCR reads with MiXCR anew, one entry per CDR3 protein. Among 430,000 or so distinct CDR3 sequences listed, roughly a fifth were seen once. The sequencing used peripheral blood mononuclear cells (PBMCs), collected when the disease was refractory, from a patient treated with antithyroid drugs. The receptor source for this set is a female donor with Graves disease.

The sample holds a few counts of this clonotype. The CDR3 bases are TGCAGCGTTGAACCCCACAGGGAGGGTGAAAAACTGTTTTTT. As protein: CSVEPHREGEKLFF. The chain recombines TRBV29-1 with TRBJ1-4; a weak D match, TRBD1 (6 bases). The CDR3 extends over 14 amino acids. The germline V gene encodes CDR1 SQVTM and CDR2 ANQGSEA. The germline V and J ends were trimmed by 2 bases and 7 bases, with 14 bases remaining between them.

This clonotype has just a few counts. The chain employs TRBV20-1 and TRBJ2-3, with 11 positions matching TRBD2. Germline loops: CDR1 DFQATT, CDR2 SNEGSKA (reference sequence). The CDR3 spans 17 residues. The V segment lost 3 bases and the J segment 2 bases; nucleotides outside the gene matches: 10. CDR3 DNA: TGCAGTGCTAGTTCGTGGCTAGCGGGAGGTGACACAGATACGCAGTATTTT. As protein: CSASSWLAGGDTDTQYF.

This clonotype was observed a handful of times. The chain employs TRBV7-6 and TRBJ2-6, with 9 bases that match TRBD2. From germline, CDR1 is SGHVS and CDR2 FNYEAQ. The CDR3 is 17 residues long. V lost 8 bases, J lost 0 bases, and 8 bases stayed unmatched. The DNA for the CDR3 is TGTGCCAGCCTAGCGGGGCGAGACCTCTCTGGGGCCAACGTCCTGACTTTC. Translating it yields CASLAGRDLSGANVLTF. Together with reference TRBV7-6 and TRBJ2-6, the CDR3 gives the full variable domain: GAGVSQSPRYKVTKRGQDVALRCDPISGHVSLYWYRQALGQGPEFLTYFNYEAQQDKSGLPNDRFSAERPEGSISTLTIQRTEQRDSAMYRCASLAGRDLSGANVLTFGAGSRLTVL.

This clonotype was observed a few times. This chain joins TRBV7-3 and TRBJ2-7, with 10 bases fitting TRBD2. The CDR3 totals 13 residues. Germline CDR1 and CDR2: SGHTA and FQGTGA. V lost 8 bases, J lost 6 bases, and 7 bases stayed unmatched. The DNA of the CDR3 is TGTGCCAGCGGAGCGGGAGGGCCGAGCGAGCAGTACTTC. Translation gives CASGAGGPSEQYF.

This clonotype was seen many times. This rearrangement joins TRBV3-1 to TRBJ2-7; 10 bases align to TRBD2. J lost 1 base, V lost 4 bases, and 4 bases had no gene match. The length of the CDR3 is 15 residues. CDR1 and CDR2 (germline): LGHDT, YNNKEL (reference sequence). The CDR3 DNA reads TGTGCCAGCAGCCCAGCGGGAGGGCCTTCCTACGAGCAGTACTTC. This codes for CASSPAGGPSYEQYF.

The rearrangement joins TRBV19 to TRBJ2-5, with 8 bases identical to TRBD2. CDR1 and CDR2 from the germline V gene are LNHDA and SQIVND (reference sequence). This CDR3 spans 13 amino acids. The trim removed 5 bases at V and 3 bases at J, leaving 2 bases unmatched. DNA of the CDR3: TGTGCCAGTAGTGCGACTAGCGAAGAGACCCAGTACTTC. It yields the protein CASSATSEETQYF.

This clonotype appeared many times. This chain connects TRBV28 to TRBJ2-5; 13 bases are shared with TRBD2. CDR1 is MDHEN, CDR2 SYDVKM, per germline. Unmatched junction bases numbered 4, after V lost 2 bases and J lost 4 bases. The CDR3 sequence is 16 residues long. As DNA, the CDR3 is TGTGCCAGCAGTTTAATGGGACTAGCGGGAAGAGAGACCCAGTACTTC. This translates into CASSLMGLAGRETQYF.

The chain links TRBV10-3 to TRBJ2-3; D possibly corresponds to TRBD2 (5 bases). The CDR3 extends over 15 amino acids. The V gene's germline CDR1 is ENHRY and CDR2 SYGVKD. The V and J ends lost 3 bases and 0 bases respectively, with 10 bases between them. The CDR3, as DNA: TGTGCCATCAGTGATTTCGGGATTAGCACAGATACGCAGTATTTT. Encoded protein: CAISDFGISTDTQYF.

This clonotype occurred many times. The rearrangement links TRBV6-1 to TRBJ1-6, with 9 bases fitting TRBD1. Looked up from germline, CDR1 is MNHNS and CDR2 is SASEGT. The CDR3 is 16 residues long. After removal of 6 bases from V and 7 bases from J, the junction contained 10 bases not matched to a gene. CDR3 sequence reads: CASSTRQGGSNSPLHF. CDR3 coding DNA: TGTGCCAGCAGCACGAGACAGGGGGGAAGCAATTCACCCCTCCACTTT.

The chain joins TRBV10-3 to TRBJ2-3; 8 bases line up with TRBD2. The germline V gene encodes CDR1 ENHRY and CDR2 SYGVKD. There are 14 residues in the CDR3. The J segment lost 3 bases and the V segment lost 6 bases, leaving 5 bases of the junction unmatched. The CDR3 DNA sequence: TGTGCCATCAGACTAGCGGAGGAAACAGATACGCAGTATTTT. Its translation is CAIRLAEETDTQYF.

The rearrangement links TRBV7-9 to TRBJ2-2; D is ambiguous. CDR1 is SEHNR, CDR2 FQNEAQ, per germline (reference sequence). V gave up 5 bases and J gave up 1 base, with 11 bases separating them. The CDR3 runs 15 residues. The CDR3 sequence is CASSPLWGNTGELFF. Here the CDR3 DNA reads TGTGCCAGCAGCCCCCTCTGGGGGAACACCGGGGAGCTGTTTTTT.

The chain is built from TRBV7-9 and TRBJ2-1; D might be TRBD2 (5 bases). The germline gives CDR1 SEHNR, CDR2 FQNEAQ (reference sequence). Between the trimmed V and J ends, which lost 5 bases and 9 bases, there was a span of 17 bases. This CDR3 has 14 residues. The CDR3 nucleotides are TGTGCCAGCAGCCCACCAATACGAGGGATTGAGCAGTTCTTC. This encodes CASSPPIRGIEQFF.

The chain links TRBV11-1 to TRBJ2-3, with D unclear. Between the trimmed V and J ends, which lost 4 bases and 6 bases, there was a span of 17 bases. This CDR3 has 15 residues. Germline V lookup: CDR1 SGHAT, CDR2 FQDESV (reference sequence). CDR3 sequence (DNA): TGTGCCAGCAGCTGGGCTAACGACTTGTGGGATACGCAGTATTTT. Its protein is CASSWANDLWDTQYF. The full variable domain, in which reference TRBV11-1 and TRBJ2-3 provide the parts outside the CDR3, is EAEVAQSPRYKITEKSQAVAFWCDPISGHATLYWYRQILGQGPELLVQFQDESVVDDSQLPKDRFSAERLKGVDSTLKIQPAELGDSAMYLCASSWANDLWDTQYFGPGTRLTVL.

This clonotype was counted many times. The genes are TRBV6-1 and TRBJ2-5; 8 bases align to TRBD2. CDR3 length: 16 amino acids. CDR1 and CDR2 (germline): MNHNS, SASEGT. V lost 11 bases, J lost 4 bases, and 18 bases stayed unmatched. CDR3 bases: TGTGCCGCCAGCAGGTCCAGCGGGAGTATGCGAGAGACCCAGTACTTC. This gives the protein CAASRSSGSMRETQYF.

This rearrangement joins TRBV5-1 to TRBJ2-7, with 10 bases lining up with TRBD2. The CDR3 contains 16 residues. Germline V gene data show CDR1 as SGHRS and CDR2 as YFSETQ. Trimming cost V 3 bases and J 0 bases; bases outside gene matches: 6. The CDR3 nucleotides read TGCGCCAGCAGCTCGCTAGCGGGGGTCAGCTCCTACGAGCAGTACTTC. Its translation is CASSSLAGVSSYEQYF.

The rearrangement joins TRBV9 to TRBJ1-3, with D unclear. Germline V lookup: CDR1 SGDLS, CDR2 YYNGEE. Trimming shortened V by 3 bases and J by 2 bases, and 3 bases separated the two germline ends. This CDR3 spans 12 amino acids. CDR3 sequence: CASSAAGNTIYF. CDR3 coding DNA: TGTGCCAGCAGCGCCGCTGGAAACACCATATATTTT.

This CDR3 reads CASSQVGGASHEQYF. CDR3 nucleotides: TGTGCCAGCAGCCAAGTAGGAGGGGCTTCCCACGAGCAGTACTTC. J is TRBJ2-7 and V is TRBV3-1; tentative D call: TRBD2 (6 bases). This CDR3 comprises 15 residues. The germline gives CDR1 LGHDT, CDR2 YNNKEL (reference sequence). V shed 1 base and J shed 5 bases, with 15 bases lying between them.

The J gene is TRBJ2-2, the V gene TRBV24-1, with a weak D call TRBD1 (5 bases). The V gene's germline CDR1 is KGHDR and CDR2 SFDVKD. The CDR3 has 14 amino acids. Deletions cut 7 bases from V and 4 bases from J, with 12 bases between. CDR3 region: CATSQGMRTGELFF. The CDR3 DNA reads as TGTGCCACCAGCCAGGGTATGCGCACCGGGGAGCTGTTTTTT.

This clonotype occurred a few times. The CDR3 protein is CASSYDRDQPQHF. The CDR3, as DNA: TGCGCCAGCAGCTATGACAGGGATCAGCCCCAGCATTTT. The V and J genes are TRBV5-1 and TRBJ1-5, with 7 bases matching TRBD1. V lost 3 bases and J lost 5; bases outside the gene matches: 2. The CDR3 consists of 13 residues. CDR1 SGHRS and CDR2 YFSETQ come from the germline V gene.

A single count supports this clonotype. The chain is built from TRBV7-3 and TRBJ2-3; 12 nucleotides agree with TRBD2. This CDR3 has 16 residues. The V gene end was trimmed by 2 bases and the J gene end by 4 bases; junction bases not matched to a gene: 4. Germline lookup yields CDR1 SGHTA and CDR2 FQGTGA. CDR3 coding DNA: TGTGCCAGCAGCTTAGGACTAGCGGGAAGGGCAGATACGCAGTATTTT. Protein: CASSLGLAGRADTQYF.

The chain recombines TRBV5-6 with TRBJ1-2, with D possibly being TRBD1 (5 bases). Between the trimmed V and J ends, which lost 4 bases and 14 bases, there was a span of 21 bases. This CDR3 contains 13 residues. The germline gives CDR1 SGHDT, CDR2 YYEEEE. The CDR3 bases are TGTGCCAGCAGCCCAGGGATAACTATTTCTATGACCTTC. Its protein is CASSPGITISMTF.

The chain employs TRBV5-1 and TRBJ1-4; no clear D gene. The CDR3 is made up of 14 amino acids. Per germline, CDR1 SGHRS and CDR2 YFSETQ. Trimming pared 0 bases from V and 3 bases from J, leaving 6 bases between. CDR3 residues: CASSLEGPNEKLFF. CDR3 DNA sequence: TGCGCCAGCAGCTTGGAAGGACCTAATGAAAAACTGTTTTTT.

The chain joins TRBV5-4 to TRBJ2-7, with TRBD1 matching 9 bases. The CDR3 consists of 14 residues. Germline V gene data show CDR1 as SGHNT and CDR2 as YYREEE (reference sequence). V was clipped by 6 bases and J by 5 bases; unmatched bases: 9. The CDR3 region is CASTWDRDLHEQYF. In nucleotides, the CDR3 is TGTGCCAGCACCTGGGACAGGGATCTTCACGAGCAGTACTTC.

The chain couples TRBV20-1 to TRBJ2-2; 8 bases agree with TRBD2. This CDR3 comprises 16 residues. Germline V gene data show CDR1 as DFQATT and CDR2 as SNEGSKA (reference sequence). The V and J ends lost 5 bases and 3 bases, in that order; junction bases with no gene match: 11. The CDR3 DNA reads TGCAGTGCTTTCCTACGGGAGGGCCCCTACACCGGGGAGCTGTTTTTT. The encoded protein is CSAFLREGPYTGELFF.

Ten or more counts support this clonotype. This sequence joins TRBV12-3 or TRBV12-4 and TRBJ1-2; D may be TRBD1 (5 bases). Trimming took 4 bases from V and 4 from J, leaving 13 bases between them. The CDR3 covers 14 residues. CDR3 in amino acids: CASSSTDGSYGYTF. The CDR3 coding sequence is TGTGCCAGCAGTTCGACAGATGGAAGCTATGGCTACACCTTC.